A selection of T cell receptor beta chains follows, all from one sample in a study of blood T cell repertoires in COVID-19. The assay was immunoSEQ multiplex PCR, and TCRdb's table has in-frame clones only and misses some. Of fewer than 200,000 clones in the sample, approximately 84% were seen once. The sample consisted of peripheral blood. Receptors were obtained from a man aged 65 to 85 with active or convalescent COVID-19. Each CDR3 is given with its conserved first and last residue. Each record gives: V gene, CDR3 protein.

v_gene: TRBV18; CDR3aa: CASSPSSLAGVGTDTQYF
v_gene: TRBV7-2; CDR3aa: CASSSGGGVNTEAFF
v_gene: TRBV5-1; CDR3aa: CASSPRGANTEAFF
v_gene: TRBV29-1; CDR3aa: CSVNRGLTYNEQFF
v_gene: TRBV28; CDR3aa: CASQVPSGANVLTF
v_gene: TRBV4-3; CDR3aa: CASSQGQGGANVLTF
v_gene: TRBV5-1; CDR3aa: CASSLGQGIVANEKLFF
v_gene: TRBV24-1; CDR3aa: CATSDGTGSQPQHF
v_gene: TRBV3-1/TRBV3-2; CDR3aa: CASSQDSVGARAPDTQYF
v_gene: TRBV29-1; CDR3aa: CSVGDRGGFAFF
v_gene: TRBV6-5; CDR3aa: CASSIWDRGYEQYF
v_gene: TRBV5-4; CDR3aa: CASSLGGLAARSYNEQFF
v_gene: TRBV6-5; CDR3aa: CASSYSPGYDTEAFF
v_gene: TRBV5-6; CDR3aa: CASSVRGYEQYF
v_gene: TRBV28; CDR3aa: CASRWEGRKLFF
v_gene: TRBV4-3; CDR3aa: CASSQDLASEYGYTF
v_gene: TRBV18; CDR3aa: CASSAGRGGTGQPQHF
v_gene: TRBV7-9; CDR3aa: CASSLVGDRSYGYTF
v_gene: TRBV30; CDR3aa: CAWSVDLSSSPLHF
v_gene: TRBV28; CDR3aa: CASSLYRRATFF
v_gene: TRBV7-2; CDR3aa: CASSRNGARETQYF
v_gene: TRBV6-6; CDR3aa: CASSQAQMNTEAFF
v_gene: TRBV5-4; CDR3aa: CASRQGLQTTSQETQYF
v_gene: TRBV15; CDR3aa: CATSRDGANTANYGYTF
v_gene: TRBV6-6; CDR3aa: CASSYSGGSNYGYTF
v_gene: TRBV5-4; CDR3aa: CASSLAVLATVYNEQFF
v_gene: TRBV7-2; CDR3aa: CASSPQSRIPIEQYF
v_gene: TRBV28; CDR3aa: CASSLDRGGNEQFF
v_gene: TRBV19; CDR3aa: CASTKRGTSDTQYF
v_gene: TRBV7-2; CDR3aa: CASSQGQGINSPLHF
v_gene: TRBV29-1; CDR3aa: CSANRDLNTEAFF